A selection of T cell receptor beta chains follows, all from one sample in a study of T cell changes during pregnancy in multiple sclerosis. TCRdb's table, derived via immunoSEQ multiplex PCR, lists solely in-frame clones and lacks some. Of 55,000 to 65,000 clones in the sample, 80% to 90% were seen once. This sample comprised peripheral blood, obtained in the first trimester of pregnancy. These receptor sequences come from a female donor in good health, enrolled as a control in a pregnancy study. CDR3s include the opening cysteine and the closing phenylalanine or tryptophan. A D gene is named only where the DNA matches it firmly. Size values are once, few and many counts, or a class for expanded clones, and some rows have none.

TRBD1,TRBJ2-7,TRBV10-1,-,CASSGDSPYEQYF,TGCGCCAGCAGCGGGGACAGCCCCTACGAGCAGTACTTC
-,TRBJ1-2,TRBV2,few,CASRTGQNDYGYTF,TGTGCCAGCAGGACTGGACAGAATGACTATGGCTACACCTTC
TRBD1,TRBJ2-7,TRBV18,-,CASSPSQGVSYEQYF,TGTGCCAGCTCACCATCACAGGGGGTGTCCTACGAGCAGTACTTC
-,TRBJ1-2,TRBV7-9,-,CASSLTGPLAVGGYTF,TGTGCCAGCAGCTTAACAGGGCCACTCGCAGTGGGTGGCTACACCTTC
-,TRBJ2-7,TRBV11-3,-,CASSPRRAGEQYF,TGTGCCAGCAGCCCACGCAGGGCTGGCGAGCAGTACTTC
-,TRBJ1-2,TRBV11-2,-,CASSVLNRKTNYGYTF,TGTGCCAGCAGCGTCTTGAACAGAAAAACTAACTATGGCTACACCTTC
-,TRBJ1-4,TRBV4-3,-,CASSPQGSTNEKLFF,TGCGCCAGCAGCCCCCAGGGATCTACTAATGAAAAACTGTTTTTT
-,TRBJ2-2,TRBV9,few,CASSVGTANTGELFF,TGTGCCAGCAGCGTAGGAACAGCGAACACCGGGGAGCTGTTTTTT
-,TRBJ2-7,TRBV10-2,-,CASRDPGGPEQYF,TGCGCCAGCAGAGACCCTGGAGGGCCTGAGCAGTACTTC
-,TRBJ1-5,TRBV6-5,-,CASSYSRRAKPQHF,TGTGCCAGCAGTTACTCGAGGAGGGCTAAGCCCCAGCATTTT
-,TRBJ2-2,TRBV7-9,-,CASSSPVGELFF,TGTGCCAGCAGCTCCCCAGTGGGGGAGCTGTTTTTT
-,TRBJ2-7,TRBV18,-,CASSPIGGPAYEQYF,TGTGCCAGCTCACCGATCGGGGGGCCGGCCTACGAGCAGTACTTC
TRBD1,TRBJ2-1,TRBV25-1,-,CASSEYGTGYNEQFF,TGTGCCAGCAGTGAATATGGGACAGGGTACAATGAGCAGTTCTTC
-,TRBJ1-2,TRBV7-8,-,CASSLMRDGDGYTF,TGTGCCAGCAGCTTAATGCGTGACGGGGATGGCTACACCTTC
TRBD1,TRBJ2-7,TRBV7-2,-,CASSSQDRGFRVQYF,TGTGCCAGCAGCTCTCAAGACAGGGGGTTTAGAGTGCAGTACTTC